The 30 T cell receptor beta chains below all came from one sample that was sequenced in a study of blood T cell repertoires in COVID-19. Sequencing used immunoSEQ multiplex PCR; TCRdb keeps in-frame clones, though not all of them. The table has 650,000 to 800,000 clones, 85% to 90% seen once. Sequencing was performed on peripheral blood. The receptor set was obtained from a woman aged 18 to 35 with acute or convalescent COVID-19.

V gene TRBV27 combines with J gene TRBJ2-6; TRBD1 matches 7 bases. The V gene's germline CDR1 is MNHEY and CDR2 SMNVEV (reference sequence). Unmatched junction bases numbered 7, after V lost 4 bases and J lost 4 bases. The CDR3 is made up of 16 amino acids. CDR3 in amino acids: CASSSDRKTGANVLTF. DNA of the CDR3: TGTGCCAGCAGTTCGGACAGGAAGACCGGGGCCAACGTCCTGACTTTC.

This chain uses TRBV6-2 or TRBV6-3 with TRBJ2-7; a possible D gene is TRBD2 (6 bases). The length of the CDR3 is 14 residues. Trimming shortened V by 5 bases and J by 5 bases, and 16 bases separated the two germline ends. Germline CDR1 reads MNHEY; CDR2 reads SVGEGT. The CDR3 spells CASSTGLASDEQYF. The CDR3 nucleotides are TGTGCCAGCAGTACTGGGCTAGCGAGCGACGAGCAGTACTTC.

The chain recombines TRBV6-5 with TRBJ2-1; 10 bases map to TRBD1. Germline CDR1 is MNHEY and CDR2 is SVGAGI. The CDR3 covers 15 residues. V was clipped by 5 bases and J by 7 bases; unmatched bases: 8. CDR3 sequence reads: CASSPPWTGGNEQFF. The CDR3 DNA is TGTGCCAGCAGTCCCCCCTGGACAGGGGGGAATGAGCAGTTCTTC.

V usage is TRBV27 and J usage is TRBJ2-7, with TRBD1 identical over 7 bases. Trimming took 6 bases from V and 3 from J; bases not matched to a gene: 14. CDR1 is MNHEY, CDR2 SMNVEV, per germline (reference sequence). The CDR3 contains 16 residues. The CDR3 loop is CASSRPGQATGYEQYF. CDR3 nucleotides: TGTGCCAGCAGCCGACCAGGACAGGCAACAGGCTACGAGCAGTACTTC.

The chain joins TRBV12-5 to TRBJ2-5, with D hard to call. The V gene lost 0 bases and the J gene lost 5 bases, with 13 bases spanning the gap. CDR3 length: 15 amino acids. Germline CDR1 and CDR2: LGHNT and FRNRAP. CDR3 amino acids: CASGLVHASWETQYF. In DNA form, the CDR3 reads TGTGCTAGTGGTTTGGTACACGCCTCCTGGGAGACCCAGTACTTC.

V and J are TRBV7-6 and TRBJ2-7, with TRBD2 as a possible D gene (6 bases). Germline loops: CDR1 SGHVS, CDR2 FNYEAQ. This CDR3 comprises 14 residues. Trimming shortened V by 1 base and J by 5 bases, and 12 bases separated the two germline ends. The CDR3 is CASSLVGGMDEQYF. CDR3 DNA: TGTGCCAGCAGCTTAGTAGGAGGGATGGACGAGCAGTACTTC.

V is TRBV6-6 and J is TRBJ2-7, with 8 bases fitting TRBD1. The junction had 5 bases not matched to a gene; V was cut back by 5 bases and J by 2 bases. The CDR3 totals 14 residues. CDR1 and CDR2 (germline): MNHNY, SVGAGI (reference sequence). CDR3 amino acids: CASSTLTGAYEQYF. The CDR3 coding sequence is TGTGCCAGCAGTACCTTGACAGGGGCCTACGAGCAGTACTTC.

The V and J genes are TRBV7-8 and TRBJ2-7; 13 bases match TRBD2. CDR1 is SGHVS and CDR2 is FQNEAQ in the germline V gene. CDR3 length equals 20 residues. V gave up 5 bases and J gave up 0 bases; unmatched junction bases: 16. As DNA, the CDR3 is TGTGCCAGCAGCCCGCGAACCAGGACTAGCGGGGGCCAACACTCCTACGAGCAGTACTTC. This gives the protein CASSPRTRTSGGQHSYEQYF.

Written as DNA, the CDR3 is TGTGCCAGCAGCTCGGGGGAGAACACTGAAGCTTTCTTT. Its protein is CASSSGENTEAFF. V and J are TRBV6-4 and TRBJ1-1; tentative D call: TRBD1 (5 bases). CDR1 is MRHNA, CDR2 SNTAGT, per germline. The CDR3 covers 13 residues. V was pared by 6 bases and J by 1 base, with 9 bases between.

The J gene is TRBJ2-3, the V gene TRBV5-6; D may be TRBD2 (6 bases). The CDR3 has 13 residues. V dropped 2 bases and J dropped 6 bases, with 10 bases sitting between them. Per germline, CDR1 SGHDT and CDR2 YYEEEE. The CDR3 DNA sequence: TGTGCCAGCAGCTTACCTAGCGTTGATACGCAGTATTTT. Translation gives CASSLPSVDTQYF.

V and J are TRBV29-1 and TRBJ2-2; D uncertain. This CDR3 is built from 13 residues. Germline CDR1 SQVTM, CDR2 ANQGSEA. V was clipped by 7 bases and J by 2 bases, with 11 bases between them. The chain's CDR3 is CSALYFNTGELFF. The CDR3 DNA reads as TGCAGCGCACTATACTTCAACACCGGGGAGCTGTTTTTT.

This sequence joins TRBV9 and TRBJ2-5; 9 bases align to TRBD1. The length of the CDR3 is 14 residues. In germline, CDR1 is SGDLS, CDR2 YYNGEE. V trimming: 3 bases; J trimming: 5 bases; junction bases outside the gene matches: 5. The CDR3 DNA follows: TGTGCCAGCAGCGGGACAGGGGAGGGTGAGACCCAGTACTTC. It translates to CASSGTGEGETQYF.

This chain connects TRBV19 to TRBJ1-4; no clear D gene. This CDR3 has 11 amino acids. Trimming shortened V by 10 bases and J by 0 bases, and 3 bases separated the two germline ends. CDR1 is LNHDA, CDR2 SQIVND, per germline (reference sequence). CDR3 amino acids: CATSTNEKLFF. CDR3 sequence (DNA): TGTGCCACCTCAACTAATGAAAAACTGTTTTTT.

The chain links TRBV6-5 to TRBJ1-1; 7 nucleotides agree with TRBD1. Trimming cost V 4 bases and J 0 bases; bases outside gene matches: 5. The CDR3 is 15 amino acids. Germline lookup yields CDR1 MNHEY and CDR2 SVGAGI. CDR3 bases: TGTGCCAGCAGTTTAGTAGACAGGGTGAACACTGAAGCTTTCTTT. As protein: CASSLVDRVNTEAFF.

This clone was counted a single time. The chain uses TRBV7-3 and TRBJ1-2; D ambiguous. Germline V gene sequence: CDR1 SGHTA, CDR2 FQGTGA. V was clipped by 5 bases and J by 3 bases, with 16 bases between them. This CDR3 is built from 15 residues. The CDR3 protein is CASSLWAGSHYGYTF. In DNA, the CDR3 is TGTGCCAGCAGCCTATGGGCAGGCTCTCACTATGGCTACACCTTC.

This sequence joins TRBV7-3 and TRBJ2-1; TRBD2 matches at 9 bases. Trimming removed 5 bases from V and 6 bases from J; junction bases left unmatched: 11. Germline V gives CDR1 SGHTA, CDR2 FQGTGA. CDR3 length: 16 amino acids. CDR3 nucleotide sequence: TGTGCCAGCAGCCCCGCGGGAGTGCGGGGGGGCAATGAGCAGTTCTTC. It yields the protein CASSPAGVRGGNEQFF.

The CDR3 DNA is TGTGCCAGCAGCCAAGATCGGACAACGAACACCGGGGAGCTGTTTTTT. This sequence encodes CASSQDRTTNTGELFF. V gene TRBV3-1 (or the pseudogene TRBV3-2) combines with J gene TRBJ2-2; possible D gene TRBD1, 5 bases. The CDR3 sequence is 16 residues long. The germline V gene has CDR1 LGHDT and CDR2 YNNKEL (reference sequence). V gave up 0 bases and J gave up 0 bases, with 8 bases separating them.

This rearrangement joins TRBV29-1 to TRBJ1-2; D possibly corresponds to TRBD1 (6 bases). V lost 7 bases, J lost 8 bases, and 17 bases lay in between. There are 12 residues in the CDR3. Looked up from germline, CDR1 is SQVTM and CDR2 is ANQGSEA. CDR3 nucleotide sequence: TGCAGCGCGGAACAGGGCCAGGGCGGCTACACCTTC. This encodes CSAEQGQGGYTF. Based on the CDR3 plus reference TRBV29-1 and TRBJ1-2, the full variable domain is SAVISQKPSRDICQRGTSLTIQCQVDSQVTMMFWYRQQPGQSLTLIATANQGSEATYESGFVIDKFPISRPNLTFSTLTVSNMSPEDSSIYLCSAEQGQGGYTFGSGTRLTVV.

The gene calls are TRBV4-3 and TRBJ2-7; 11 bases are a match to TRBD2. Losses at the gene ends were 0 bases for V and 2 bases for J; bases not matched to a gene: 0. The CDR3 loop spans 15 amino acids. Germline V gene data show CDR1 as LGHNA and CDR2 as YSLEER. CDR3 bases: TGCGCCAGCAGCCAAGATAGCGGGGGGGCCTACGAGCAGTACTTC. Protein sequence: CASSQDSGGAYEQYF.

This chain links TRBV5-5 with TRBJ1-5, with 7 bases identical to TRBD1. Trimming cost V 4 bases and J 3 bases; bases outside gene matches: 10. This CDR3 region has 16 residues. Germline CDR1 reads SGHKS; CDR2 reads YYEKEE (reference sequence). The CDR3: CASSLPGTAYNQPQHF. CDR3 coding DNA: TGTGCCAGCAGCCTCCCTGGGACAGCCTACAATCAGCCCCAGCATTTT.

The rearrangement links TRBV30 to TRBJ1-1; 8 bases line up with TRBD1. The CDR3 sequence is 12 residues long. CDR1 is GTSNPN, CDR2 SVGIG, per germline (reference sequence). V trimming: 3 bases; J trimming: 4 bases; junction bases outside the gene matches: 1. CDR3 in amino acids: CAWRDRGTEAFF. In DNA, the CDR3 is TGTGCCTGGAGAGACAGGGGCACTGAAGCTTTCTTT.

The gene calls are TRBV30 and TRBJ2-5; 8 bases match TRBD1. This CDR3 is built from 13 residues. Germline assignment: CDR1 GTSNPN and CDR2 SVGIG (reference sequence). V lost 7 bases, J lost 1 base, and 5 bases stayed unmatched. The CDR3: CASPGTGQETQYF. Here the CDR3 DNA reads TGTGCCTCTCCCGGGACAGGCCAAGAGACCCAGTACTTC.

This chain links TRBV6-5 with TRBJ1-4, with 7 bases fitting TRBD1. This CDR3 comprises 15 residues. Looked up from germline, CDR1 is MNHEY and CDR2 is SVGAGI. The V gene end was trimmed by 5 bases and the J gene end by 7 bases; junction bases not matched to a gene: 10. CDR3 DNA sequence: TGTGCCAGCAGTCCTTCGCGACAGGGTAGTGAAAAACTGTTTTTT. Protein: CASSPSRQGSEKLFF.

The chain uses TRBV6-5 and TRBJ1-5, with unresolved D. Germline loops: CDR1 MNHEY, CDR2 SVGAGI. The CDR3 runs 13 residues. V lost 2 bases and J lost 9, with 11 bases in between. The DNA of the CDR3 is TGTGCCAGCAGTTACGGGCGCGACGGGCCCCAGCATTTT. The encoded protein is CASSYGRDGPQHF.

This clone has a handful of counts. This chain joins TRBV7-2 and TRBJ1-2; possibly TRBD1 for D (6 bases). The ends were cut back, 3 bases at V and 8 bases at J, with 13 bases in the middle. This CDR3 is 13 amino acids long. CDR1 and CDR2 from the germline V gene are SGHTA and FQGNSA. CDR3 residues: CASSLGGLKGYTF. Here the CDR3 DNA reads TGTGCCAGCAGCTTGGGGGGGCTGAAAGGCTACACCTTC. Together with reference TRBV7-2 and TRBJ1-2, the CDR3 gives the full variable domain: GAGVSQSPSNKVTEKGKDVELRCDPISGHTALYWYRQSLGQGLEFLIYFQGNSAPDKSGLPSDRFSAERTGGSVSTLTIQRTQQEDSAVYLCASSLGGLKGYTFGSGTRLTVV.

The J gene is TRBJ2-7, the V gene TRBV11-2; 13 bases are shared with TRBD2. The germline CDR1 and CDR2 sequences are SGHAT and FQNNGV. V dropped 5 bases and J dropped 3; count of bases not matched to a gene: 7. This CDR3 has 16 residues. The CDR3 DNA is TGTGCCAGCAGCCCGCGAACTAGCGGGGGGGACTACGAGCAGTACTTC. Its protein product is CASSPRTSGGDYEQYF.

The chain joins TRBV18 to TRBJ1-6, with 8 positions matching TRBD1. Germline V gene lookup returns CDR1 KGHSH and CDR2 LQKENI. Trimming took 1 base from V and 1 from J; bases not matched to a gene: 3. The CDR3 is 17 residues long. CDR3 bases: TGTGCCAGCTCACCACAATACAGGGGGTCCTATAATTCACCCCTCCACTTT. Its protein product is CASSPQYRGSYNSPLHF.

This sequence joins TRBV7-9 and TRBJ2-1; D is perhaps TRBD2 (5 bases). Germline loops: CDR1 SEHNR, CDR2 FQNEAQ (reference sequence). This CDR3 spans 12 amino acids. V shed 0 bases and J shed 9 bases, with 6 bases lying between them. The CDR3 coding sequence is TGTGCCAGCAGCTTAGCGGACTTTGAGCAGTTCTTC. It is translated as CASSLADFEQFF.

The count of this clone is one. This chain joins TRBV12-3 or TRBV12-4 and TRBJ2-1; TRBD1 is a possible D gene (5 bases). The V end lost 5 bases, the J end lost 0 bases, and 5 bases lay between the germline ends. This CDR3 has 13 residues. Written as DNA, the CDR3 is TGTGCCAGCAGTGGGGCCTCCTACAATGAGCAGTTCTTC. As protein: CASSGASYNEQFF.

The chain uses TRBV27 and TRBJ1-2, with 7 bases matching TRBD1. The CDR3 has 15 residues. V was pared by 5 bases and J by 2 bases, with 8 bases of the junction left unmatched. CDR1 and CDR2 from the germline V gene are MNHEY and SMNVEV (reference sequence). The CDR3: CASSRNIRGNYGYTF. The DNA for the CDR3 is TGTGCCAGCAGTCGGAATATCAGGGGGAACTATGGCTACACCTTC.